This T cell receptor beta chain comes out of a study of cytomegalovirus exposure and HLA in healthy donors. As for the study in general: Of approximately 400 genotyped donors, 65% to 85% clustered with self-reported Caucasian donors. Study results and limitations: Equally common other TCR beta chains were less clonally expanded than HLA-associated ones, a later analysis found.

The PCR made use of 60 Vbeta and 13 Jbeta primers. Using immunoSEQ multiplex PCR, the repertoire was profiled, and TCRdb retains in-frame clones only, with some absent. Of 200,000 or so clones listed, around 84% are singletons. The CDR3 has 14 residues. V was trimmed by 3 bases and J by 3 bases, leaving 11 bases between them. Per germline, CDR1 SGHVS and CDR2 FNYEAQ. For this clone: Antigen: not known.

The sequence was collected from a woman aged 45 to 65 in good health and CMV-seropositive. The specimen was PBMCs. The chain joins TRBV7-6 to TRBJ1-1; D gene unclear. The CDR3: CASSFPGTHTEAFF. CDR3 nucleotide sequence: TGTGCCAGCAGCTTCCCAGGAACGCACACTGAAGCTTTCTTT.